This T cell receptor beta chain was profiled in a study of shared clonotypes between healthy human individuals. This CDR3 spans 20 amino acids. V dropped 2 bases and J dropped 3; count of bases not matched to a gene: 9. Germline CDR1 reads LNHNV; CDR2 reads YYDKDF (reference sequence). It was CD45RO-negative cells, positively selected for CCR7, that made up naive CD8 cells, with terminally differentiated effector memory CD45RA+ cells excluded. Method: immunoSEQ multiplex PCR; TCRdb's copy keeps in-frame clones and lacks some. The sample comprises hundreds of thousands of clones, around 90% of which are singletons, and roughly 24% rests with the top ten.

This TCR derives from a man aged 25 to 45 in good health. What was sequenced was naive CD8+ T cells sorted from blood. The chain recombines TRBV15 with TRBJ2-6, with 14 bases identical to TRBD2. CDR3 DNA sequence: TGTGCCACCAGCAGACCCCCGGGGACTAGCGGGAGTGGTGGGGCCAACGTCCTGACTTTC. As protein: CATSRPPGTSGSGGANVLTF.